This T cell receptor (beta chain) is drawn from a study of CD8+ T cells in alopecia areata. Study-wide context: Affected scalp percentage gauged treated patients' severity.

Sample treatment: oral pan-JAK inhibitor, 5-10 mg twice daily. Alopecia areata patients provided lesional scalp punch biopsies and peripheral blood. Study results and caveats: Many expanded lesional clones stayed in scalp and blood while on tofacitinib.

About this clone itself: Antigen specificity is unknown.

The sequencing template was cDNA reverse transcribed from extracted RNA. Clones were read by immunoSEQ multiplex PCR, and TCRdb kept only the in-frame ones, dropping some. The sample holds 150,000 to 200,000 clones, around 59% seen once. This TCR was recovered from a human donor with alopecia areata. The sample in question was CD4+ T cells sorted from blood, obtained at week 24, from a patient treated with tofacitinib.

The DNA for the CDR3 is TGTGCCAGCAGTGTGGACAGGGCAGATACGCAGTATTTT. Its protein product is CASSVDRADTQYF. This chain connects TRBV6-4 to TRBJ2-3, with 8 bases fitting TRBD1. Germline V lookup: CDR1 MRHNA, CDR2 SNTAGT. With 4 bases clipped from V and 4 bases from J, the junction kept 1 base outside the gene matches. The CDR3 extends over 13 amino acids.